A selection of T cell receptor beta chains follows, all from one sample in a study of T-cell memory formation after mild COVID-19. TCRdb re-called the 5' RACE reads through MiXCR, storing one row per CDR3 protein. The sample contains just under 550,000 distinct CDR3 sequences, 20% of which appear only once. What was sequenced was PBMCs or a T cell subset sorted from them (not recorded which). The receptors shown here come from an adult woman who had mild COVID-19 (a few samples of this study predate the infection). Cell type and time point are not known. Both conserved end residues are part of each CDR3. Fields, in order: V gene, J gene, clone size, D gene, CDR3 DNA, CDR3 protein. The D gene is left open where the match is weak. Only some rows state a clone size, as once, few, many or a class for expanded clones.

TRBV15	TRBJ2-1	few	TRBD1	TGTGCCACCAGCAGGGACAGGGGGCTCTACAATGAGCAGTTCTTC	CATSRDRGLYNEQFF
TRBV3-1	TRBJ1-4	NA	TRBD1	TGTGCCAGCAGCCAAGGGACAGGGGGACTAGGTGAAAAACTGTTTTTT	CASSQGTGGLGEKLFF
TRBV10-3	TRBJ2-3	few	NA	TGTGCCATCAGAACCGGGACCATCACAGATACGCAGTATTTT	CAIRTGTITDTQYF
TRBV7-2	TRBJ2-7	NA	NA	TGTGCCAGCAGCTTAACCCGGGACCCGTCCTACAATGAGCAGTACTTC	CASSLTRDPSYNEQYF
TRBV29-1	TRBJ1-2	few	NA	TGCAGCGTCCGTACCTTACATGGCTACACCTTC	CSVRTLHGYTF
TRBV5-1	TRBJ2-7	NA	NA	TGCGCCAGCAGCTTGCAGGGCTCACACGAGCAGTACTTC	CASSLQGSHEQYF
TRBV15	TRBJ2-5	NA	NA	TGTGCCACCAGCACTATGGAGACCCAGTACTTC	CATSTMETQYF
TRBV30	TRBJ1-4	NA	NA	TGTGCCTGGACCCAAAACTGGTGGCCGGGTGAAAAACTGTTTTTT	CAWTQNWWPGEKLFF
TRBV5-1	TRBJ1-1	few	NA	TGCGCCAGCAGCTTGGGTTCCGTCGAGGGCACTGAAGCTTTCTTT	CASSLGSVEGTEAFF
TRBV5-1	TRBJ1-1	many	NA	TGCGCCAGCAGCTTGAATTTACAGACGAACACTGAAGCTTTCTTT	CASSLNLQTNTEAFF
TRBV20-1	TRBJ2-3	NA	NA	TGCAGTGTCCCCCCCGACACATGGGGCACAGATACGCAGTATTTT	CSVPPDTWGTDTQYF
TRBV6-6	TRBJ1-1	NA	NA	TGTGCCAGCAGTCCCCTCCCCGGGGGTAACACTGAAGCTTTCTTT	CASSPLPGGNTEAFF
TRBV7-3	TRBJ2-2	NA	TRBD1	TGTGCCAGCAGGCCCGGGACAGGTTTCACCGGGGAGCTGTTTTTT	CASRPGTGFTGELFF
TRBV27	TRBJ1-2	few	TRBD1	TGTGCCAGCAGTCTACAGGGGCAGGGTGGCTACACCTTC	CASSLQGQGGYTF
TRBV6-1	TRBJ2-3	NA	TRBD1	TGTGCCACTACCCTCCAGGGGGCGGGAGATACGCAGTATTTT	CATTLQGAGDTQYF
TRBV29-1	TRBJ2-7	NA	NA	TGCAGCGTTGAGGCGACGCAGGGGGGAGCAGGCGAGCAGTACTTC	CSVEATQGGAGEQYF
TRBV6-2/TRBV6-3	TRBJ2-4	NA	NA	TGTGCCAGCAGTTTCCCCCCTCTCCAGGGAGATTGGGCCAAAAACATTCAGTACTTC	CASSFPPLQGDWAKNIQYF
TRBV5-1	TRBJ1-1	NA	NA	TGCGCCAGCAGCGCGGGAGATGGACAGAACACTGAAGCTTTCTTT	CASSAGDGQNTEAFF
TRBV5-5	TRBJ1-1	few	NA	TGTGCCAGCAGCTTGGAGGACAGAGTAACGAACACTGAAGCTTTCTTT	CASSLEDRVTNTEAFF
TRBV20-1	TRBJ2-4	NA	NA	TGCAGTGCTAGAGCAGGGGCCGGAGCCAAAAACATTCAGTACTTC	CSARAGAGAKNIQYF
TRBV5-6	TRBJ1-1	few	NA	TGTGCCAGCAGCTCCATCCGCAACTTTTACACTGAAGCTTTCTTT	CASSSIRNFYTEAFF
TRBV5-1	TRBJ2-1	many	TRBD2	TGCGCCAGTAAGGGAGGGGAGAGCTCCTACAATGAGCAGTTCTTC	CASKGGESSYNEQFF
TRBV7-9	TRBJ2-1	few	NA	TGTGCCAGCAGCTTCGGCAGAGGTTCAGTAAATGAGCAGTTCTTC	CASSFGRGSVNEQFF
TRBV7-6	TRBJ2-5	NA	TRBD2	TGTGCCAGCAGCCTCGGGACTAGCGGCGGTCGGGAGACCCAGTACTTC	CASSLGTSGGRETQYF
TRBV5-4	TRBJ2-1	few	TRBD1	TGTGCCAGCAGCCGTGGACAGGGGCTATACAATGAGCAGTTCTTC	CASSRGQGLYNEQFF
TRBV12-3/TRBV12-4	TRBJ2-1	many	TRBD2	TGTGCCAGCAGTTTCTCAGCGGGGGGGTACAATGAGCAGTTCTTC	CASSFSAGGYNEQFF
TRBV7-2	TRBJ2-7	few	TRBD1	TGTGCCAGCAGCCAGGACAGGGGCCCCCCTGGCTACGAGCAGTACTTC	CASSQDRGPPGYEQYF
TRBV15	TRBJ1-1	NA	NA	TGTGCCACCAGCAGCAGGGAGAACACTGAAGCTTTCTTT	CATSSRENTEAFF
TRBV19	TRBJ2-7	few	NA	TGTGCCAGTAGTATGGGTCATCCACGAGCTCGAGGCGAGCAGTACTTC	CASSMGHPRARGEQYF
TRBV25-1	TRBJ2-5	NA	NA	TGTGCCAGCAGTGAGGTGGATGGAGAGACCCAGTACTTC	CASSEVDGETQYF
TRBV7-9	TRBJ2-7	few	NA	TGTGCCAGCAGCTCCCCCGACGAGGGGCGCCACGAGCAGTACTTC	CASSSPDEGRHEQYF
TRBV7-2	TRBJ2-2	NA	TRBD2	TGTGCCAGCAGCGGACTAGCGGGGGTTACCGGGGAGCTGTTTTTT	CASSGLAGVTGELFF
TRBV7-6	TRBJ2-2	NA	TRBD1	TGTGCCAGCAGCTTGAGTGAGGGACAGGGTTACACCGGGGAGCTGTTTTTT	CASSLSEGQGYTGELFF
TRBV28	TRBJ1-6	NA	NA	TGTGCCAGCAGTTTAACGGCGGCGCAAAGTCGGTCACCCCTCCACTTT	CASSLTAAQSRSPLHF
TRBV29-1	TRBJ2-3	few	TRBD2	TGCAGCGTCTGGACTAGCGGGCGCACAGATACGCAGTATTTT	CSVWTSGRTDTQYF
TRBV7-2	TRBJ2-7	few	TRBD1	TGTGCCAGCAGCCCTCGGACAGGGGGAAACTACGAGCAGTACTTC	CASSPRTGGNYEQYF
TRBV6-2/TRBV6-3	TRBJ2-7	few	NA	TGTGCCAGCAGCCTCTACAGCCAGACAGTTCCCTACGAGCAGTACTTC	CASSLYSQTVPYEQYF
TRBV30	TRBJ1-2	NA	NA	TGTGCCTGGAGTGGTCGGCATCATGGCTACACCTTC	CAWSGRHHGYTF
TRBV7-2	TRBJ2-4	few	TRBD2	TGTGCCAGCGGGAACCTAGCGGTGTCGTACTTC	CASGNLAVSYF
TRBV11-2	TRBJ2-2	NA	NA	TGTGCCAGCAGCTTAAGCAGGATCGCGAACACCGGGGAGCTGTTTTTT	CASSLSRIANTGELFF